The present T cell receptor beta chain was sequenced within a study of cytotoxic CD8 clonotypes in ibrutinib-treated CLL. The germline CDR1 and CDR2 sequences are LGHNA and YSLEER. The ends were cut back, 0 bases at V and 2 bases at J, with 5 bases in the middle. CDR3 length: 13 amino acids. Of note for this clone: Its antigen is undetermined.

The method was immunoSEQ multiplex PCR; TCRdb's version includes in-frame clones alone and lacks a portion of them. The sample records tens of thousands of clones, 65% to 75% being singletons. Points from the study as a whole: Clonality climbed at ibrutinib response, then dropped toward baseline at progression.

V gene TRBV4-3 combines with J gene TRBJ2-7; D gene unclear. The receptor comes from a human donor with chronic lymphocytic leukemia. The material sequenced was PBMCs, taken before ibrutinib treatment. CDR3 loop: CASSQDVAYEQYF. The CDR3 DNA reads as TGCGCCAGCAGCCAAGATGTGGCCTACGAGCAGTACTTC.